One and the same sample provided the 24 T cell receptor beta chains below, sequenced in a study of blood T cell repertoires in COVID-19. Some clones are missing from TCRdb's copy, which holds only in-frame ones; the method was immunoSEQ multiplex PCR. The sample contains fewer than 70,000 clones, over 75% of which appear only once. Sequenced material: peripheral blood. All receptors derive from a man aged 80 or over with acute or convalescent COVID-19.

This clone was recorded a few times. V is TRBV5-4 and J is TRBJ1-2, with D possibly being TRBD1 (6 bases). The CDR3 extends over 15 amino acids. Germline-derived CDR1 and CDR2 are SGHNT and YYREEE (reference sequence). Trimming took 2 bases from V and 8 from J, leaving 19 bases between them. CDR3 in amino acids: CASSLPGVPFGGYTF. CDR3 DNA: TGTGCCAGCAGCTTACCAGGGGTCCCCTTCGGAGGCTACACCTTC.

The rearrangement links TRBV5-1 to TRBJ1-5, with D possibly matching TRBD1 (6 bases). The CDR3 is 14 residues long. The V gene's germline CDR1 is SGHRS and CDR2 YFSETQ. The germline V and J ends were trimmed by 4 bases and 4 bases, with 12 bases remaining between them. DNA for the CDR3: TGCGCCAGCAGCCCCGGGACACAGAATCAGCCCCAGCATTTT. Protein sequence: CASSPGTQNQPQHF.

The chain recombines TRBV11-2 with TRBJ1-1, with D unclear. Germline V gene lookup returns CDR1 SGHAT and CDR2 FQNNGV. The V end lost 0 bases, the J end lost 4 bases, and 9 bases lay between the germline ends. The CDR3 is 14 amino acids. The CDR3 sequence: CASSLDSGSTEAFF. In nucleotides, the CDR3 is TGTGCCAGCAGCTTAGATTCCGGGAGCACTGAAGCTTTCTTT.

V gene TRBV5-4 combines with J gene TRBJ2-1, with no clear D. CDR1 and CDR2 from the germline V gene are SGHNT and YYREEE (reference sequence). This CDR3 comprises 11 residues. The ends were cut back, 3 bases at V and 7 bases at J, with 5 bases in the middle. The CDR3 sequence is CASSSRNEQFF. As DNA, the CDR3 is TGTGCCAGCAGCTCGAGGAATGAGCAGTTCTTC.

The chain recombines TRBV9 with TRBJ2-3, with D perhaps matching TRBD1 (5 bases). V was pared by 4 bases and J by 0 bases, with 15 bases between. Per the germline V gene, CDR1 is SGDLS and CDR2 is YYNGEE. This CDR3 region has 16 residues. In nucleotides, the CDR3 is TGTGCCAGCAGCCCATCCGGACACATTAGCACAGATACGCAGTATTTT. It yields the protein CASSPSGHISTDTQYF.

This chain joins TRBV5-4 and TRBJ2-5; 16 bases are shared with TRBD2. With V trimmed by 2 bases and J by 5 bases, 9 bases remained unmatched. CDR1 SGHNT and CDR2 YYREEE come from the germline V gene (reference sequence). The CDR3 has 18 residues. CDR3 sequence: CASSFLGLAGGPVETQYF. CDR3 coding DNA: TGTGCCAGCAGCTTCTTGGGACTAGCGGGAGGGCCGGTTGAGACCCAGTACTTC.

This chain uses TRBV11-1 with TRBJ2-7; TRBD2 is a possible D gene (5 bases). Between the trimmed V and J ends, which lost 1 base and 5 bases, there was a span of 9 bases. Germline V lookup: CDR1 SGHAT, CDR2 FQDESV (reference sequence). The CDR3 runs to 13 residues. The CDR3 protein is CASSLGGSDEQYF. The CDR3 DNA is TGTGCCAGCAGCTTAGGAGGTAGCGACGAGCAGTACTTC.

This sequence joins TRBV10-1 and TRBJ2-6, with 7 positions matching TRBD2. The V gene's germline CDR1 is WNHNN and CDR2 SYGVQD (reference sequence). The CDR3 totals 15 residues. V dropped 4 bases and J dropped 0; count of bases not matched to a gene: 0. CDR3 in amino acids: CASSAGGSGANVLTF. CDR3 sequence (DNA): TGCGCCAGCAGTGCGGGGGGCTCTGGGGCCAACGTCCTGACTTTC.

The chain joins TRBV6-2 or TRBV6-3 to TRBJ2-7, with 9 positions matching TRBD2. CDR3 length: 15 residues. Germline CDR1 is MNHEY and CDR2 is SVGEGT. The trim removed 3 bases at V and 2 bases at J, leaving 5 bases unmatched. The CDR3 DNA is TGTGCCAGCAGTTATGGACTAGCGACAGCCTACGAGCAGTACTTC. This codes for CASSYGLATAYEQYF.

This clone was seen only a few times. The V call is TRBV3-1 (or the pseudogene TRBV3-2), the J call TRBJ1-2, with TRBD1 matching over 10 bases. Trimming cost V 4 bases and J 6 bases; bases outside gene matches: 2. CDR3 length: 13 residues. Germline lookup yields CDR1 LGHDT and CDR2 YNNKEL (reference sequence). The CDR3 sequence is CASSRQGADGYTF. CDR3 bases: TGTGCCAGCAGCCGACAGGGGGCGGATGGCTACACCTTC.

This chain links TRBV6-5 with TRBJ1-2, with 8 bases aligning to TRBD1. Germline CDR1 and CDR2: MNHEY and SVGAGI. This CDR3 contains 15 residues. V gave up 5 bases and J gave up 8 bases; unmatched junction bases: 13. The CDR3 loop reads CASSLTGEGLGGYTF. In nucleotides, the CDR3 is TGTGCCAGCAGTCTGACAGGGGAAGGACTGGGCGGCTACACCTTC.

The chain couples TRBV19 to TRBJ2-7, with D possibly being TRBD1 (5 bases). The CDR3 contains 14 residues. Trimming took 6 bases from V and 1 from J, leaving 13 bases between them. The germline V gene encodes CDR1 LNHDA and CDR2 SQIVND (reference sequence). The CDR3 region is CASRPTDPSYEQYF. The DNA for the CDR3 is TGTGCCAGTAGGCCGACAGACCCGTCCTACGAGCAGTACTTC.

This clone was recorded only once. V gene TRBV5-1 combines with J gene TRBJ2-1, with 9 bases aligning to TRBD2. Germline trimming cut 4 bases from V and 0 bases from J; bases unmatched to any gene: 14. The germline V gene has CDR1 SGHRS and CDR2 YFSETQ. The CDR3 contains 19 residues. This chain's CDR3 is CASSVSGGEHPSSYNEQFF. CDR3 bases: TGCGCCAGCAGCGTTAGCGGGGGTGAACACCCGAGCTCCTACAATGAGCAGTTCTTC.

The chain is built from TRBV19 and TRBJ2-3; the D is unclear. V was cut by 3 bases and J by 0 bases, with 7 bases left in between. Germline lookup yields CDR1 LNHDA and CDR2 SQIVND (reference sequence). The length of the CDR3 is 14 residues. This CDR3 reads CASSMRPSTDTQYF. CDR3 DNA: TGTGCCAGTAGTATGAGGCCGAGCACAGATACGCAGTATTTT.

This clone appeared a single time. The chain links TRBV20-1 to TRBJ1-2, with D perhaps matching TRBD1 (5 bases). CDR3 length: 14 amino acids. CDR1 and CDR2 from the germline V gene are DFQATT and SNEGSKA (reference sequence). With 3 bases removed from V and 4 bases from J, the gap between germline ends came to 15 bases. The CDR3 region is CSASERGRPYGYTF. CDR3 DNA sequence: TGCAGTGCTAGTGAAAGGGGTAGGCCCTATGGCTACACCTTC.

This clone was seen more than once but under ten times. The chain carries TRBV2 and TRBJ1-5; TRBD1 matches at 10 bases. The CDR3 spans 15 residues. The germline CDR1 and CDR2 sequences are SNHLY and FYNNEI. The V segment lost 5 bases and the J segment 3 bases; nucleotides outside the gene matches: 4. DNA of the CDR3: TGTGCCAGCAGTTTGACAGGGGGCAACAATCAGCCCCAGCATTTT. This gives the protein CASSLTGGNNQPQHF.

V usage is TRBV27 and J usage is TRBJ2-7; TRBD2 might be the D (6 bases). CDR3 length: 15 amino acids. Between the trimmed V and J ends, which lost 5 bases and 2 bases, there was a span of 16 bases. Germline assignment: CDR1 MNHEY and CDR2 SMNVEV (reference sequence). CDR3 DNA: TGTGCCAGCAGTCCCCTCCAGCGGGTAGCCTACGAGCAGTACTTC. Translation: CASSPLQRVAYEQYF.

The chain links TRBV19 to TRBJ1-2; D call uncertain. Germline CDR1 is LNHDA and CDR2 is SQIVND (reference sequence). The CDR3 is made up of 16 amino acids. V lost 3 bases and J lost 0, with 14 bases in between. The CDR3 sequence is CASSMNESPSNYGYTF. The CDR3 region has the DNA TGTGCCAGTAGTATGAATGAGAGTCCTTCTAACTATGGCTACACCTTC.

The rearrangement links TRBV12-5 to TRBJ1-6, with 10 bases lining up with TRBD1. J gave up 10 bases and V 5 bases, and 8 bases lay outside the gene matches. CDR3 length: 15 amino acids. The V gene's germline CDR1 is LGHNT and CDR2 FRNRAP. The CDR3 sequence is CASGGRDRGSSPLHF. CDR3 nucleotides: TGTGCTAGTGGTGGCCGGGACAGGGGCTCCTCACCCCTCCACTTT.

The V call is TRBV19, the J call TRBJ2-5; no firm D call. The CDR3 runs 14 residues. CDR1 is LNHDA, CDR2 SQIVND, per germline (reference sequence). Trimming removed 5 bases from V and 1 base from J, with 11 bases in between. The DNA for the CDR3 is TGTGCCAGTAGTGTGCGGAGTAGCCAAGAGACCCAGTACTTC. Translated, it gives CASSVRSSQETQYF.

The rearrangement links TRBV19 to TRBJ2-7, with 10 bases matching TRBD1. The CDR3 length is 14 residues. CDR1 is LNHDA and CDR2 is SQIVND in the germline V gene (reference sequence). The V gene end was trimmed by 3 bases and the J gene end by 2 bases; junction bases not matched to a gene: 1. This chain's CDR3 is CASSIGQGAYEQYF. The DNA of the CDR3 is TGTGCCAGTAGTATTGGACAGGGGGCCTACGAGCAGTACTTC.

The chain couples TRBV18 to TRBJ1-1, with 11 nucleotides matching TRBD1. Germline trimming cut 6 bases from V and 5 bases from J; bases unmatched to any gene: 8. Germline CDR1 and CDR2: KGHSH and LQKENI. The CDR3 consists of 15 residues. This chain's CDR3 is CASSLGQGEMTEAFF. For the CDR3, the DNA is TGTGCCAGCTCCCTGGGACAGGGGGAAATGACTGAAGCTTTCTTT.

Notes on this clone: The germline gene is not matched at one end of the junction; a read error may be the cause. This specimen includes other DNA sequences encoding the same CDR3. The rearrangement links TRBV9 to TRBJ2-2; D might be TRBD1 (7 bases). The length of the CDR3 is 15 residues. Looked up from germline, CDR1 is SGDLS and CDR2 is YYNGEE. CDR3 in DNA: TGTGCCAGCAGCGGGCGGGACAGCCACACTGGGGAGCTGTTTTTT. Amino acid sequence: CASSGRDSHTGELFF.

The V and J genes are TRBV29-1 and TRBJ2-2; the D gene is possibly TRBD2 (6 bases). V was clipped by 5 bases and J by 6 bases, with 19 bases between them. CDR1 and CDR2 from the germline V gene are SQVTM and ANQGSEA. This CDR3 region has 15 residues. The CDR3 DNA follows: TGCAGCGTTAGGGGAACGGACTGGAGGGCCGGGGAGCTGTTTTTT. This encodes CSVRGTDWRAGELFF.